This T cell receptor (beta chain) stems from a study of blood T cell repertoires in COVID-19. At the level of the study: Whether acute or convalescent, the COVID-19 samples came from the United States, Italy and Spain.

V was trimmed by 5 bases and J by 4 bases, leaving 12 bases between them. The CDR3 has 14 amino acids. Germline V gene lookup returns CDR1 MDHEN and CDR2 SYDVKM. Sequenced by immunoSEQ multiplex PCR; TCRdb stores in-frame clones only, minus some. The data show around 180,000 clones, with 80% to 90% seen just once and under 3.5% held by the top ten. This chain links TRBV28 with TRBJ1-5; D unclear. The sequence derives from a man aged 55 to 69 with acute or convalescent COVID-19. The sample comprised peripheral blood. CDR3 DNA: TGTGCCAGCAGTCCGTCCCTGAGAAATCAGCCCCAGCATTTT. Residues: CASSPSLRNQPQHF. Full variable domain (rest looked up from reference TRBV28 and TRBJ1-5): DVKVTQSSRYLVKRTGEKVFLECVQDMDHENMFWYRQDPGLGLRLIYFSYDVKMKEKGDIPEGYSVSREKKERFSLILESASTNQTSMYLCASSPSLRNQPQHFGDGTRLSIL.